These 6 T cell receptor beta chains were all obtained from the same sample, sequenced in a study of identical twins. TCRdb reprocessed the 5' RACE reads via MiXCR and lists one record per CDR3 protein. The table has about 340,000 distinct CDR3 sequences, roughly 9% seen once. Material for sequencing was naive T cells sorted from blood. The receptors shown here come from a woman aged 45-60 years in good health.

This clonotype has a count of ten or more. The CDR3 DNA reads TGTGCCAGCAGTTTCCGTGCCGAGCAGTACTTC. This sequence encodes CASSFRAEQYF. The rearrangement joins TRBV12-3 or TRBV12-4 to TRBJ2-7; unclear D gene. CDR3 length: 11 amino acids. Trimming shortened V by 3 bases and J by 6 bases, and 6 bases separated the two germline ends.

V and J are TRBV19 and TRBJ2-2; D call uncertain. CDR1 and CDR2 (germline): LNHDA, SQIVND (reference sequence). Trimming took off 4 bases at V and 9 bases at J, with 9 bases between the two ends. This CDR3 region has 12 residues. CDR3 amino acids: CASSRADWELFF. The CDR3 DNA is TGTGCCAGTAGTAGGGCCGACTGGGAGCTGTTTTTT.

The V gene is TRBV18, the J gene TRBJ2-1; 12 bases are shared with TRBD2. Trimming at V came to 8 bases and at J to 7 bases, leaving 12 bases not matched to a gene. The germline V gene encodes CDR1 KGHSH and CDR2 LQKENI. The CDR3 has 16 amino acids. CDR3 loop: CASTLAALAGGNEQFF. Here the CDR3 DNA reads TGTGCCAGCACATTAGCGGCACTAGCGGGAGGTAATGAGCAGTTCTTC.

The table lists this clonotype with a count of one. No conserved phenylalanine or tryptophan ends this CDR3, so it is likely a read error. The chain is built from TRBV28 and TRBJ1-2, with D possibly matching TRBD1 (5 bases). Between the trimmed V and J ends, which lost 8 bases and 4 bases, there was a span of 11 bases. Germline CDR1 and CDR2: MDHEN and SYDVKM. The CDR3 sequence is 12 residues long. The CDR3 spells CASDQGLYGYTL. DNA of the CDR3: TGTGCCAGCGACCAGGGTCTCTATGGCTACACCCTC.

This clonotype was seen a handful of times. This rearrangement joins TRBV6-2 or TRBV6-3 to TRBJ2-1; the D gene is possibly TRBD2 (5 bases). The germline V gene encodes CDR1 MNHEY and CDR2 SVGEGT. The CDR3 extends over 13 amino acids. V gave up 8 bases and J gave up 10 bases, with 18 bases separating them. The CDR3 protein is CASRDWRQQEQFF. The CDR3 region has the DNA TGTGCCAGCCGAGACTGGAGGCAACAGGAGCAGTTCTTC.

For this clonotype: A much larger clone lies a single base off, so this may be a read error. The V call is TRBV5-1, the J call TRBJ2-7; TRBD1 matches 9 bases. Germline V gene lookup returns CDR1 SGHRS and CDR2 YFSETQ. This CDR3 has 14 amino acids. The ends lost 0 bases at V and 6 bases at J; junction bases unmatched: 4. As DNA, the CDR3 is TGCGCCAGCAGCTTGGTGGGACAGGGTCTCGAGCAGTACTTC. Translating it yields CASSLVGQGLEQYF.